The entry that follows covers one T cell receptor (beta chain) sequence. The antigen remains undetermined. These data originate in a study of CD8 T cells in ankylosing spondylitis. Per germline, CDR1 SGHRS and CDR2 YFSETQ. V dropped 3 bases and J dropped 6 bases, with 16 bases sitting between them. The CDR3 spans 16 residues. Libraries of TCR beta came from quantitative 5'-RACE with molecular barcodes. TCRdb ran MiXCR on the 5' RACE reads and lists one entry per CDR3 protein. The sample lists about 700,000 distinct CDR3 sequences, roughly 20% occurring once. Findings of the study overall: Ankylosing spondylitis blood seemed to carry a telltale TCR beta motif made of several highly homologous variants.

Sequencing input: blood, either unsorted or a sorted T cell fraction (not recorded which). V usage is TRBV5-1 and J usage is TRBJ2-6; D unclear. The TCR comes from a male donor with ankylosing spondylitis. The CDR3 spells CASSSQVSRVANVLTF. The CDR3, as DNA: TGCGCCAGCAGCTCACAAGTGAGCCGCGTGGCCAACGTCCTGACTTTC.